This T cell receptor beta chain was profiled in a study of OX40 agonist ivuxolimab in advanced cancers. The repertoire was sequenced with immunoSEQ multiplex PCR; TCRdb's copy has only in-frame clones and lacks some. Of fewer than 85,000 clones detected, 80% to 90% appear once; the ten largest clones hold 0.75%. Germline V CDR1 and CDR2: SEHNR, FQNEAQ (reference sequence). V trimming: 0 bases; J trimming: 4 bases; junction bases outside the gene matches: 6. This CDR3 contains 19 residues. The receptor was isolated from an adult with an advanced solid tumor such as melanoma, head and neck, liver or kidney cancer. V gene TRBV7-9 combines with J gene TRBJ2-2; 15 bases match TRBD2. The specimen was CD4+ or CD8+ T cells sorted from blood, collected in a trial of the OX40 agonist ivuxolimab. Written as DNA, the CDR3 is TGTGCCAGCAGCTTAGCCCGGACTAGCGGGAGGGCGAGCACCGGGGAGCTGTTTTTT. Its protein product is CASSLARTSGRASTGELFF.